Shown below are 7 T cell receptor beta chains from a single sample sequenced in a study of cytotoxic CD8 clonotypes in ibrutinib-treated CLL. TCRdb's copy holds only in-frame clones and misses some; the assay was immunoSEQ multiplex PCR. The table has approximately 84,000 clones, around 84% seen once; the top ten hold roughly 5.4%. The specimen was PBMCs, collected before ibrutinib treatment. The receptors shown here come from a human donor with chronic lymphocytic leukemia.

This rearrangement joins TRBV7-2 to TRBJ2-3; D call uncertain. Per the germline V gene, CDR1 is SGHTA and CDR2 is FQGNSA. The CDR3 is 14 amino acids. V lost 1 base to trimming and J lost 0 bases, with 5 bases between them. For the CDR3, the DNA is TGTGCCAGCAGCTTAGGGCATAGCACAGATACGCAGTATTTT. This translates into CASSLGHSTDTQYF.

The V call is TRBV27, the J call TRBJ1-4; D is possibly TRBD1 (5 bases). From germline, CDR1 is MNHEY and CDR2 SMNVEV (reference sequence). The CDR3 consists of 16 residues. With 6 bases removed from V and 4 bases from J, the gap between germline ends came to 18 bases. The DNA of the CDR3 is TGTGCCAGCAGCCAAACTCCGGGACCCGTTAATGAAAAACTGTTTTTT. The encoded protein is CASSQTPGPVNEKLFF.

The gene calls are TRBV9 and TRBJ2-5, with TRBD2 matching over 10 bases. This CDR3 is 13 amino acids long. Germline loops: CDR1 SGDLS, CDR2 YYNGEE. After removal of 5 bases from V and 5 bases from J, the junction contained 3 bases not matched to a gene. The DNA for the CDR3 is TGTGCCAGCAGTCCGGGACTAGCGGAGACCCAGTACTTC. It is translated as CASSPGLAETQYF. Filled out from reference TRBV9 and TRBJ2-5, the complete variable domain reads DSGVTQTPKHLITATGQRVTLRCSPRSGDLSVYWYQQSLDQGLQFLIQYYNGEERAKGNILERFSAQQFPDLHSELNLSSLELGDSALYFCASSPGLAETQYFGPGTRLLVL.

The genes are TRBV7-6 and TRBJ1-1; maybe TRBD1 (5 bases). CDR1 and CDR2 from the germline V gene are SGHVS and FNYEAQ. Trimming pared 5 bases from V and 5 bases from J, leaving 15 bases between. The CDR3 runs 14 residues. Here the CDR3 reads CASSPGGFLTEAFF. The CDR3 DNA reads TGTGCCAGCAGCCCGGGGGGGTTTTTGACTGAAGCTTTCTTT. Complete variable domain (other parts from reference TRBV7-6 and TRBJ1-1): GAGVSQSPRYKVTKRGQDVALRCDPISGHVSLYWYRQALGQGPEFLTYFNYEAQQDKSGLPNDRFSAERPEGSISTLTIQRTEQRDSAMYRCASSPGGFLTEAFFGQGTRLTVV.

This chain links TRBV2 with TRBJ1-4; 8 bases agree with TRBD1. The germline gives CDR1 SNHLY, CDR2 FYNNEI. The CDR3 has 15 residues. After removal of 3 bases from V and 9 bases from J, the junction contained 9 bases not matched to a gene. CDR3 region: CASSDRTGSSKKLFF. The DNA of the CDR3 is TGTGCCAGCAGTGACAGGACAGGGAGCAGCAAAAAACTGTTTTTT.

The rearrangement uses TRBV2 and TRBJ1-2, with TRBD1 as a possible D gene (6 bases). Germline CDR1 is SNHLY and CDR2 is FYNNEI. This CDR3 is built from 15 residues. V was shortened by 6 bases and J by 5 bases, with 19 bases between the two germline ends. CDR3 in DNA: TGTGCCAGCAGCGCCTTTAGGACAGAGGCGTATGGCTACACCTTC. Protein: CASSAFRTEAYGYTF. Looking up the rest from reference TRBV2 and TRBJ1-2 gives the full variable domain: EPEVTQTPSHQVTQMGQEVILRCVPISNHLYFYWYRQILGQKVEFLVSFYNNEISEKSEIFDDQFSVERPDGSNFTLKIRSTKLEDSAMYFCASSAFRTEAYGYTFGSGTRLTVV.

The V and J genes are TRBV6-1 and TRBJ2-1; possible D gene TRBD1, 6 bases. Germline CDR1 and CDR2: MNHNS and SASEGT. Between the trimmed V and J ends, which lost 6 bases and 8 bases, there was a span of 20 bases. CDR3 length: 15 amino acids. The CDR3 protein is CASSTGTRSPDEQFF. The CDR3 DNA reads as TGTGCCAGCAGCACCGGGACAAGGAGTCCCGATGAGCAGTTCTTC.